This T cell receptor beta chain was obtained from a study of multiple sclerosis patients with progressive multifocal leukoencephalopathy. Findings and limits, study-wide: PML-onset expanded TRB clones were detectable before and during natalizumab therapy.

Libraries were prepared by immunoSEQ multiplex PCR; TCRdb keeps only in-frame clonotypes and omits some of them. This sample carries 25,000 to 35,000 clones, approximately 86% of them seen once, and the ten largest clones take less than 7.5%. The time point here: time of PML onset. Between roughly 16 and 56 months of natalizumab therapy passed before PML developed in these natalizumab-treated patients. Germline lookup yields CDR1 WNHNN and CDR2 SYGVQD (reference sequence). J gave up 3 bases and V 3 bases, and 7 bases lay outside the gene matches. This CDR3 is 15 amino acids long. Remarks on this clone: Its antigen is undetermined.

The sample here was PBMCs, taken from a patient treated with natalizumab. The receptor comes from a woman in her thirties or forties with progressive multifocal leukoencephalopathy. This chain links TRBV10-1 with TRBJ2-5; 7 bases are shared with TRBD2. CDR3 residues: CASSDRRAGKETQYF. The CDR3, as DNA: TGCGCCAGCAGTGATCGTCGAGCGGGGAAAGAGACCCAGTACTTC.